This T cell receptor beta chain appears in the sequencing data of a study of OX40 agonist ivuxolimab in advanced cancers. Overall study context: The mean age was approximately 60 years, ranging from roughly 23 to 80, with about 87% of participants male. Under the entry rules, prior anti-PD-1, anti-PD-L1 or anti-CTLA-4 therapy was allowed, and roughly 43% had some. General study results and limits: Partial responders at 0.1-3.0 mg/kg had among the lowest clonal expansion.

This clone showed up just a few times. No antigen is known for it. TCRdb's copy holds only in-frame clones and misses some; the assay was immunoSEQ multiplex PCR. This repertoire shows about 67,000 clones, approximately 87% found once; its top ten account for 4% to 5%. This CDR3 spans 23 amino acids. Germline V gene data show CDR1 as LGHNT and CDR2 as FRNRAP. The V gene end was trimmed by 3 bases and the J gene end by 9 bases; junction bases not matched to a gene: 26. V usage is TRBV12-5 and J usage is TRBJ2-1, with 16 nucleotides matching TRBD2. The origin of this receptor is an adult with an advanced solid tumor such as melanoma, head and neck, liver or kidney cancer. The source material was CD4+ or CD8+ T cells sorted from blood, sampled in a trial of the OX40 agonist ivuxolimab. This CDR3 is CASGFGGALPGLAGGPVLGEQFF. In DNA form, the CDR3 reads TGTGCTAGTGGTTTCGGGGGAGCACTACCGGGACTAGCGGGAGGGCCGGTTCTAGGTGAGCAGTTCTTC.